A single sample is the source of the 25 T cell receptor beta chains below, sequenced in a study of cytomegalovirus exposure and HLA in healthy donors. Vbeta (60) and Jbeta (13) primers were used in the PCR. Profiling relied on immunoSEQ multiplex PCR, and the TCRdb table lists in-frame clones only, not all of them. The sample holds 150,000 to 160,000 clones, approximately 80% seen once. Material for sequencing was PBMCs. The source of these receptors is a man aged 25-45 years in good health and CMV-seropositive.

This clone was observed a few times. The chain combines TRBV7-3 with TRBJ2-7; TRBD1 might be the D (6 bases). The V gene's germline CDR1 is SGHTA and CDR2 FQGTGA. The CDR3 extends over 15 amino acids. V was pared by 5 bases and J by 2 bases, with 16 bases between. The CDR3 here is CASSKGHAKTYEQYF. The CDR3, as DNA: TGTGCCAGCAGCAAGGGACACGCGAAGACCTACGAGCAGTACTTC.

V gene TRBV6-1 combines with J gene TRBJ2-3, with 8 bases fitting TRBD2. The CDR3 totals 14 residues. Germline lookup yields CDR1 MNHNS and CDR2 SASEGT. Trimming removed 5 bases from V and 3 bases from J; junction bases left unmatched: 4. CDR3 protein: CASSLPGGTDTQYF. The DNA for the CDR3 is TGTGCCAGCAGTCTACCGGGGGGGACAGATACGCAGTATTTT.

The rearrangement joins TRBV9 to TRBJ2-2; 11 nucleotides match TRBD2. Germline CDR1 reads SGDLS; CDR2 reads YYNGEE. The CDR3 covers 15 residues. With V trimmed by 0 bases and J by 6 bases, 1 base remained unmatched. In DNA form, the CDR3 reads TGTGCCAGCAGCGTAGATAGCGGGAGGGCCGGGGAGCTGTTTTTT. It is translated as CASSVDSGRAGELFF.

CDR3 DNA sequence: TGTTCAGTGGGGCGTACCTACGAGCAGTACTTC. Its protein is CSVGRTYEQYF. The chain links TRBV6-5 to TRBJ2-7, with D possibly TRBD1 on 5 matching bases. This CDR3 spans 11 amino acids. Germline loops: CDR1 MNHEY, CDR2 SVGAGI.

The chain carries TRBV5-1 and TRBJ2-1, with TRBD2 matching 10 bases. V was clipped by 0 bases and J by 8 bases; unmatched bases: 14. The germline CDR1 and CDR2 sequences are SGHRS and YFSETQ. The CDR3 runs to 18 residues. CDR3 amino acids: CASSLEGWASGSADEQFF. CDR3 nucleotide sequence: TGCGCCAGCAGCTTGGAGGGTTGGGCTAGCGGGAGTGCCGATGAGCAGTTCTTC.

This clone was counted only a few times. This chain joins TRBV5-1 and TRBJ2-1, with TRBD2 matching over 10 bases. The CDR3 is made up of 15 amino acids. Per germline, CDR1 SGHRS and CDR2 YFSETQ. J gave up 1 base and V 5 bases, and 3 bases lay outside the gene matches. The CDR3 region is CASRLAGRSYNEQFF. The DNA for the CDR3 is TGCGCCAGCAGACTAGCGGGGAGGTCCTACAATGAGCAGTTCTTC. Combining the CDR3 with reference TRBV5-1 and TRBJ2-1 gives the whole variable domain KAGVTQTPRYLIKTRGQQVTLSCSPISGHRSVSWYQQTPGQGLQFLFEYFSETQRNKGNFPGRFSGRQFSNSRSEMNVSTLELGDSALYLCASRLAGRSYNEQFFGPGTRLTVL.

CDR3 DNA: TGCAGCCATAAGAGAGGGCAGATCTTGATCGATCAGCCCCAGCATTTT. Protein sequence: CSHKRGQILIDQPQHF. This chain joins TRBV29-1 and TRBJ1-5, with D unresolved. The V end was cut by 8 bases, the J end by 5 bases, with 25 bases between. The CDR3 is 16 amino acids. Germline values: CDR1 SQVTM, CDR2 ANQGSEA.

The chain employs TRBV29-1 and TRBJ2-7; TRBD1 matches 9 bases. Germline lookup yields CDR1 SQVTM and CDR2 ANQGSEA. Trimming removed 7 bases from V and 6 bases from J; junction bases left unmatched: 10. The CDR3 consists of 13 residues. The CDR3: CSGAGQGLSEQYF. The CDR3 DNA follows: TGCAGCGGCGCGGGACAGGGATTGTCCGAGCAGTACTTC.

As regards this clone: The sample has other DNA sequences that encode this CDR3 too. The chain uses TRBV5-6 and TRBJ2-7; 8 positions match TRBD2. The CDR3 spans 16 residues. J was trimmed by 2 bases and V by 0 bases; bases with no gene match: 7. From germline, CDR1 is SGHDT and CDR2 YYEEEE. The CDR3 sequence is CASSLVPRAGAYEQYF. CDR3 DNA: TGTGCCAGCAGCTTGGTCCCTCGAGCGGGAGCCTACGAGCAGTACTTC.

The table lists this clone with a count of one. The genes are TRBV2 and TRBJ1-5; possibly TRBD1 for D (5 bases). The germline gives CDR1 SNHLY, CDR2 FYNNEI. V was trimmed by 5 bases and J by 7 bases, leaving 6 bases between them. There are 11 residues in the CDR3. The CDR3: CASSTGQPQHF. The CDR3 coding sequence is TGTGCCAGCAGTACAGGACAGCCCCAGCATTTT.

CDR3 protein: CASSTDRGRDQPQHF. CDR3 coding DNA: TGTGCCAGTAGTACCGACAGGGGGCGCGATCAGCCCCAGCATTTT. This sequence joins TRBV19 and TRBJ1-5; 10 bases line up with TRBD1. Germline CDR1 LNHDA, CDR2 SQIVND (reference sequence). The V segment lost 4 bases and the J segment 5 bases; nucleotides outside the gene matches: 5. The CDR3 loop spans 15 amino acids.

This clone showed up just once. V usage is TRBV5-1 and J usage is TRBJ1-5; TRBD1 might be the D (5 bases). CDR1 and CDR2 from the germline V gene are SGHRS and YFSETQ. Trimming left V 4 bases short and J 5 bases short, with 16 bases between. The CDR3 consists of 15 residues. The CDR3 loop reads CASSPSGQFYQPQHF. The CDR3 DNA reads TGCGCCAGCAGCCCCTCAGGGCAGTTCTATCAGCCCCAGCATTTT.

This clone came up once. The chain uses TRBV7-6 and TRBJ2-2; D unclear. V was cut by 5 bases and J by 1 base, with 8 bases left in between. CDR3 length: 14 amino acids. The germline V gene has CDR1 SGHVS and CDR2 FNYEAQ. The CDR3 DNA reads as TGTGCCAGCAGCCAAAGACTGAACACCGGGGAGCTGTTTTTT. It yields the protein CASSQRLNTGELFF.

This clone has more than one count but fewer than ten. The chain combines TRBV18 with TRBJ1-2, with 9 bases aligning to TRBD1. The V gene's germline CDR1 is KGHSH and CDR2 LQKENI. J was trimmed by 2 bases and V by 4 bases; bases with no gene match: 8. The CDR3 runs 16 residues. This CDR3 reads CASSLQGQGRNYGYTF. In nucleotides, the CDR3 is TGTGCCAGCTCACTTCAGGGACAGGGAAGAAACTATGGCTACACCTTC.

The chain is built from TRBV6-5 and TRBJ2-5; D is unresolved. Trimming removed 0 bases at V and 0 bases at J, with 5 bases between. In germline, CDR1 is MNHEY, CDR2 SVGAGI. The CDR3 spans 14 residues. As DNA, the CDR3 is TGTGCCAGCAGTTACTCGGGCTACCAAGAGACCCAGTACTTC. Protein sequence: CASSYSGYQETQYF.

CDR3 amino acids: CATSRDLGTSGRKGAEQYF. In nucleotides, the CDR3 is TGTGCCACCAGCAGAGATTTAGGGACTAGCGGGAGGAAAGGGGCCGAGCAGTACTTC. The chain combines TRBV15 with TRBJ2-7; TRBD2 agrees at 15 bases. The trim removed 0 bases at V and 6 bases at J, leaving 12 bases unmatched. In germline, CDR1 is LNHNV, CDR2 YYDKDF (reference sequence). The CDR3 loop spans 19 amino acids.

The CDR3 DNA sequence: TGTGCCACCAGCATCGACAGGGGAACGAGGTCACCCCTCCACTTT. It codes for CATSIDRGTRSPLHF. The chain combines TRBV15 with TRBJ1-6, with 8 bases that match TRBD1. The ends lost 4 bases at V and 10 bases at J; junction bases unmatched: 9. The CDR3 covers 15 residues. CDR1 LNHNV and CDR2 YYDKDF come from the germline V gene (reference sequence).

The V gene is TRBV28, the J gene TRBJ2-1; 12 nucleotides match TRBD2. CDR1 MDHEN and CDR2 SYDVKM come from the germline V gene. V shed 5 bases and J 7 bases; nucleotides not matched to a gene: 9. The length of the CDR3 is 16 residues. The CDR3 coding sequence is TGTGCCAGCAGTCAGCAACTAGCGGGAGGATTGAATGAGCAGTTCTTC. Translating it yields CASSQQLAGGLNEQFF.

The V call is TRBV28, the J call TRBJ2-3; 14 bases map to TRBD2. V trimming: 6 bases; J trimming: 5 bases; junction bases outside the gene matches: 13. Germline CDR1 MDHEN, CDR2 SYDVKM. The CDR3 runs to 18 residues. The CDR3 DNA reads as TGTGCCAGCAGATTCCTCGGGGGACTAGCGGGAGCGGTAGATACGCAGTATTTT. Translating it yields CASRFLGGLAGAVDTQYF.

The chain uses TRBV19 and TRBJ1-5; 8 nucleotides match TRBD1. CDR3 length equals 19 residues. The ends lost 7 bases at V and 4 bases at J; junction bases unmatched: 21. Germline assignment: CDR1 LNHDA and CDR2 SQIVND (reference sequence). CDR3 DNA sequence: TGTGCCAGTACTAAAACGGCAGGGGGCGTGAAACGGCCGAATCAGCCCCAGCATTTT. Amino acid sequence: CASTKTAGGVKRPNQPQHF.

The chain uses TRBV11-1 and TRBJ2-5; TRBD1 agrees at 7 bases. Germline V gene sequence: CDR1 SGHAT, CDR2 FQDESV (reference sequence). V trimming: 5 bases; J trimming: 3 bases; junction bases outside the gene matches: 15. This CDR3 contains 17 residues. The CDR3: CASSLTGLITPKETQYF. In DNA, the CDR3 is TGTGCCAGCAGCCTGACAGGGCTGATCACTCCTAAAGAGACCCAGTACTTC.

This clone was counted a few times. V and J are TRBV5-4 and TRBJ1-4; 8 bases match TRBD1. V was clipped by 3 bases and J by 6 bases; unmatched bases: 4. Germline V lookup: CDR1 SGHNT, CDR2 YYREEE (reference sequence). CDR3 length: 14 residues. The CDR3 bases are TGTGCCAGCAGCTCGGACAGGGTTGATGAAAAACTGTTTTTT. Translated: CASSSDRVDEKLFF. Using reference TRBV5-4 and TRBJ1-4 for the parts outside the CDR3, the full variable domain is ETGVTQSPTHLIKTRGQQVTLRCSSQSGHNTVSWYQQALGQGPQFIFQYYREEENGRGNFPPRFSGLQFPNYSSELNVNALELDDSALYLCASSSDRVDEKLFFGSGTQLSVL.

The chain couples TRBV5-1 to TRBJ2-1; 12 positions match TRBD2. Per germline, CDR1 SGHRS and CDR2 YFSETQ. The CDR3 consists of 17 residues. Trimming took 2 bases from V and 6 from J; bases not matched to a gene: 9. CDR3 residues: CASSLESGLAGFNEQFF. CDR3 coding DNA: TGCGCCAGCAGCTTAGAATCAGGACTAGCGGGATTCAATGAGCAGTTCTTC. Together with reference TRBV5-1 and TRBJ2-1, the CDR3 gives the full variable domain: KAGVTQTPRYLIKTRGQQVTLSCSPISGHRSVSWYQQTPGQGLQFLFEYFSETQRNKGNFPGRFSGRQFSNSRSEMNVSTLELGDSALYLCASSLESGLAGFNEQFFGPGTRLTVL.

This chain connects TRBV5-6 to TRBJ2-5; TRBD1 aligns across 7 bases. The end of the DNA fits TRBJ2-7 better, so the J call may be wrong. The CDR3 runs to 15 residues. CDR1 and CDR2 (germline): SGHDT, YYEEEE. The DNA for the CDR3 is TGTGCCAGCAGCTTGGAGACAGGGTTCTCCTACGAGCAGTACTTC. Protein sequence: CASSLETGFSYEQYF.

The chain is built from TRBV7-9 and TRBJ1-2, with 7 bases lining up with TRBD1. The CDR3 is 15 residues long. Germline V gives CDR1 SEHNR, CDR2 FQNEAQ (reference sequence). V trimming: 4 bases; J trimming: 5 bases; junction bases outside the gene matches: 10. CDR3 protein: CASSSAGTVIYGYTF. For the CDR3, the DNA is TGTGCCAGCAGCTCCGCCGGGACAGTTATATATGGCTACACCTTC.